This T cell receptor (beta chain) was profiled in a study of blood T cells in healthy people across ages. Study details: Using template switching, researchers captured about one barcoded beta molecule for each two T cells.

Study-wide points: Total diversity from one million sequenced T cells was likely underestimated.

With regard to this clonotype: Antigen specificity is unknown.

PCR was performed a second time for about 6 to 12 cycles using a sample-barcoded 5' primer and a J-beta primer mix. TCRdb used MiXCR to reprocess the 5' RACE reads, holding one entry per CDR3 protein. This sample has about 2 million distinct CDR3 sequences; roughly 49% occur once, and the top ten carry 2.1%. Germline CDR1 and CDR2: DFQATT and SNEGSKA (reference sequence). V dropped 5 bases and J dropped 4; count of bases not matched to a gene: 10. The CDR3 is 15 amino acids. Sequencing was carried out using blood. The chain is built from TRBV20-1 and TRBJ2-3, with TRBD1 matching over 9 bases. The receptor was derived from a woman between 40 and 50 years old in good health. The DNA for the CDR3 is TGCAGTGCTGGAATACAGGGGGCGGACTCAGATACGCAGTATTTT. Translation: CSAGIQGADSDTQYF.